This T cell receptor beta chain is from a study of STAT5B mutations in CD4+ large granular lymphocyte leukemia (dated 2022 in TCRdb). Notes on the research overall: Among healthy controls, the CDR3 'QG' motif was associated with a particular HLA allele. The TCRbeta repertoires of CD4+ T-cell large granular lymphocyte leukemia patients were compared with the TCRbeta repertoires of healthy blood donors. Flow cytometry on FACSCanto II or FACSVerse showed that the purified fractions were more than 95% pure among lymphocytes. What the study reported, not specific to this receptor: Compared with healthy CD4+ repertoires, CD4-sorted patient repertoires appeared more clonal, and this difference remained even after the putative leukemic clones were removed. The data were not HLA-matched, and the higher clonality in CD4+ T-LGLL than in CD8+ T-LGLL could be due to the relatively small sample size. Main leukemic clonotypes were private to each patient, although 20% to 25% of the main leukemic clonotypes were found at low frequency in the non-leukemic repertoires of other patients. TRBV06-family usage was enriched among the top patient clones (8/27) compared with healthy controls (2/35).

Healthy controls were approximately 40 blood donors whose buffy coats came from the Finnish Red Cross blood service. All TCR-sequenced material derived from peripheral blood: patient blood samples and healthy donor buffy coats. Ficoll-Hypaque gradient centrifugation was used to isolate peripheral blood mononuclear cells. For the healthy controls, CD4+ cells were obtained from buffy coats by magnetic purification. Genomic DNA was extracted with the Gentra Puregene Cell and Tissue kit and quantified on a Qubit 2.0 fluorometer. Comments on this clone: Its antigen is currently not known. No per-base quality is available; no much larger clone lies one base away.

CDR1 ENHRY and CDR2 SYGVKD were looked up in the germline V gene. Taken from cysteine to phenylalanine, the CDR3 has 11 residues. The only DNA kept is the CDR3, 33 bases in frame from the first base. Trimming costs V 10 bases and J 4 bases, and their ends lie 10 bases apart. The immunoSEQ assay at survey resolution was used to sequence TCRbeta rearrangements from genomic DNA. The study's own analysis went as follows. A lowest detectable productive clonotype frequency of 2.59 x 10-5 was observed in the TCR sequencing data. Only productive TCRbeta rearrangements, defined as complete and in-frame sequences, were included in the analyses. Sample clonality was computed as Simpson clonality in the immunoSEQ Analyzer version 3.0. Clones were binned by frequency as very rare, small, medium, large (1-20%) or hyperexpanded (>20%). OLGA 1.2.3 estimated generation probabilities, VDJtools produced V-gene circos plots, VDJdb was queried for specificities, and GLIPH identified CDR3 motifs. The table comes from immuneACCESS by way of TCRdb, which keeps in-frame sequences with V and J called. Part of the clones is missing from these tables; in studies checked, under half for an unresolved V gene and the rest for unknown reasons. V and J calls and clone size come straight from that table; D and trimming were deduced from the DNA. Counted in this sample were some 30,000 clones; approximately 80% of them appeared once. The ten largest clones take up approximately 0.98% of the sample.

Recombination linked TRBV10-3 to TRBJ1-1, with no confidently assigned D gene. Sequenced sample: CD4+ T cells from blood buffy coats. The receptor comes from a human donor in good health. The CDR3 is CATREGTEAFF. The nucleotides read TGTGCCACCCGGGAGGGCACTGAAGCTTTCTTT.